Reported below is one T cell receptor (beta chain). These data are taken from a study of blood T cell repertoires in COVID-19. About the study: Sample material is recorded as cDNA or gDNA derived from T cells, B-cell-depleted T cells, or PBMCs.

As handled by the study authors: How many nucleated cells were present was estimated from reference gene primer amplification. Repertoires were generated with immunoSEQ multiplex PCR, while TCRdb's copy carries only in-frame clones and drops some. V, J and clone size are taken as reported in that table, and D and trimming were inferred from the DNA itself. This table has about 160,000 clones, around 82% appearing once. The sequence came from a woman aged 80 or older with active or convalescent COVID-19. What was sequenced was peripheral blood.

The CDR3 region has the DNA TGTGCCAGCATAGCTAGCGGGCACCCCTACAATGAGCAGTTCTTC. Amino acids: CASIASGHPYNEQFF. This chain links TRBV7-9 with TRBJ2-1; 8 bases are shared with TRBD2. With V trimmed by 7 bases and J by 2 bases, 7 bases remained unmatched. Germline CDR1 and CDR2: SEHNR and FQNEAQ (reference sequence). The CDR3 has 15 residues.